This T cell receptor (beta chain) stems from a study of T cell responses to AZD1222 COVID-19 vaccine (dated by TCRdb to about 2021). In the study overall: AZD1222 recipients with second doses at about 4 weeks or about 12 weeks were pooled, because spike-specific TCR depth and breadth did not differ between schedules. TCR sequencing covered some 250 trial participants: 207 given two doses of AZD1222 and about 26 given two doses of MenACWY control vaccine. Trial participants were enrolled into age subgroups of 18-55, 56-69 and 70-plus years, which contained about 150, 28 and 57 TCR-sequenced participants, respectively.

The paper as a whole reports these results and caveats: Participants were mostly white British and included more females than males, and it was suggested by the authors that clonal diversity may have been underestimated. Epitopes outside the regions mutated in the B.1.351 and B.1.1.7 variants were reportedly recognized by nearly half of the unique spike-specific TCRs. Conclusions about previously exposed vaccinees were limited because only a handful of AZD1222 recipients were SARS-CoV-2 seropositive at baseline. A significant rise in spike-specific TCR breadth and depth was observed after two AZD1222 doses relative to day 0 and relative to MenACWY recipients. The whole spike protein was spanned by vaccine-associated CD4 TCRs, and dominant responses were seen in regions 160-218 and 743-854. The 56-69-year group was small, and its depth increase did not reach significance, likely because of low power. Because no day 14 peak-response samples were available, the repertoires could be characterized only after the peak T cell response.

Taken with the paper, the label for time point translates to: baseline before first vaccination. The vaccinee samples were drawn from two UK trials, COV001 and COV002, one of which was a single-blind randomized controlled phase 2/3 trial testing AZD1222 (ChAdOx1 nCoV-19) in healthy adults. For TCRbeta chain sequencing, PBMC samples from trial participants were taken at day 0 and at day 28 after the second dose. Clipping removes 3 bases from V and 8 bases from J, with 6 as the unmatched junction base count. The cysteine opens and the phenylalanine closes a CDR3 of 14 amino acids. Only CDR3 DNA remains: 42 bases, in frame from the first base. CDR1 and CDR2 (MNHNS, SASEGT) derive from the germline V gene. A note on this clone: No antigen is known for it. One base away there is no much larger clone; base qualities are not given.

The CDR3 regions of human TCRbeta chains were subjected to immunosequencing. Per the authors' processing: TCRs in the repertoires were matched against a reference library of SARS-CoV-2-specific TCRs that had been generated with the MIRA antigen-specificity platform. Breadth meant the fraction of unique TCRs that were SARS-CoV-2-associated, whereas depth meant the fraction of total T cells that were SARS-CoV-2-associated. Using the MIRA data, each spike-specific TCR was assigned both to the spike region to which the TCR was reactive and to a CD4 or CD8 class. Log10-transformed breadth and depth values were compared by one-way ANOVA with Sidak's multiple comparisons tests. Not all clones reach the TCRdb copy of this immuneACCESS table, which keeps in-frame sequences only. Checked studies attribute under half of the gap to unresolved V genes and leave the rest unexplained. V and J calls plus clone size are reproduced from that table; the DNA served to infer D and trimming. The sample has approximately 110,000 clones on record, more than 70% of them singletons. About 9.1% of the sample comes from the top ten.

This receptor was obtained from an adult in good health. Sequences were derived from peripheral blood, sampled on day 0 of AZD1222 vaccination. Recombination connected TRBV6-1 to TRBJ1-4; 7 central nucleotides agree with TRBD1. Read as DNA, the sequence is TGTGCCAGCAGTGATTTCCCGGGACAGGAAAAACTGTTTTTT. This yields the protein CASSDFPGQEKLFF.